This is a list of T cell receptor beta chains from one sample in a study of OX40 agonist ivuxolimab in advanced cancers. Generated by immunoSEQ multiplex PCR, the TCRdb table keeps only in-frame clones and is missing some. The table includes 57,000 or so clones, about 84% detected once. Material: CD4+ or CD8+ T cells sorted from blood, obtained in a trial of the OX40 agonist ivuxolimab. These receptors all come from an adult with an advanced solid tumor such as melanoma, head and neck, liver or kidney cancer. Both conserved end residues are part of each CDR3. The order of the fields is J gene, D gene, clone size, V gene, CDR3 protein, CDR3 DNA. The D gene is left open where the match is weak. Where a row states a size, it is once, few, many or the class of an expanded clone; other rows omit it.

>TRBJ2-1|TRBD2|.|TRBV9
CASSLKGGASGPPFPSSYNEQFF
TGTGCCAGCAGCCTAAAGGGGGGGGCTAGCGGGCCACCATTTCCAAGCTCCTACAATGAGCAGTTCTTC
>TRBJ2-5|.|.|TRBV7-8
CASSLLYGGQETQYF
TGTGCCAGCAGCTTGCTGTACGGGGGACAAGAGACCCAGTACTTC
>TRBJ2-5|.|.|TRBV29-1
CSVGQETQYF
TGCAGCGTTGGTCAGGAGACCCAGTACTTC
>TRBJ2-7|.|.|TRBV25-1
CASSVRDVAYEQYF
TGTGCCAGCAGTGTCCGGGACGTAGCCTACGAGCAGTACTTC
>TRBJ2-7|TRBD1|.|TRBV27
CASSSGQSYEQYF
TGTGCCAGCAGTTCGGGACAGTCTTACGAGCAGTACTTC
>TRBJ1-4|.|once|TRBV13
CASSLLTTNEKLFF
TGTGCCAGCAGCTTATTAACAACTAATGAAAAACTGTTTTTT
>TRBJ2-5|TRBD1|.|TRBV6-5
CASRQSGGETQYF
TGTGCCAGCAGACAATCAGGGGGTGAGACCCAGTACTTC
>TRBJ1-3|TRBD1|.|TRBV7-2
CASSPKTGGTSGNTIYF
TGTGCCAGCAGCCCCAAGACAGGGGGCACCTCTGGAAACACCATATATTTT
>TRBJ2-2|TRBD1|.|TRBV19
CASREQGIANTGELFF
TGTGCCAGTAGAGAACAGGGGATTGCGAACACCGGGGAGCTGTTTTTT
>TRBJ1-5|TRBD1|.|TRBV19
CASSKFGQGHQPQHF
TGTGCCAGTAGTAAGTTCGGACAGGGGCATCAGCCCCAGCATTTT
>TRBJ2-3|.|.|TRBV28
CASSSPGLITDTQYF
TGTGCCAGCAGTTCCCCGGGACTGATCACAGATACGCAGTATTTT
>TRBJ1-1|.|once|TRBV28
CASSLERGRLVLTEAFF
TGTGCCAGCAGTTTAGAAAGGGGAAGGCTGGTGTTGACTGAAGCTTTCTTT
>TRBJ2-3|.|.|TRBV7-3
CASSLDPGEDTQYF
TGTGCCAGCAGCCTTGACCCGGGGGAAGATACGCAGTATTTT
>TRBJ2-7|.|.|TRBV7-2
CASSSRGAAFSYEQYF
TGTGCCAGCAGCTCGCGCGGGGCAGCCTTCTCCTACGAGCAGTACTTC
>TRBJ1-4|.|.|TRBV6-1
CASRDSLIGEKLFF
TGTGCCAGCAGGGACAGTCTCATAGGTGAAAAACTGTTTTTT